The source of this TCR beta chain is a study of human T cells and chemical hapten exposure. Looking at the study overall: Sensitization involved placing 2% DPC onto an approximately 2 cm by approximately 2 cm region of upper inner arm skin.

At least ten counts were recorded for this clonotype. The time point: patch test 3, about 24 weeks after DPC sensitization. Treatment given: therapeutic diphenylcyclopropenone sensitization with weekly scalp DPC. Library preparation tagged each individual cDNA molecule with a unique molecular identifier. TCRdb redid the calling of the RACE reads with MiXCR, one entry per CDR3 protein. The top ten clones hold 5% to 7% of a sample with 25,000 to 35,000 distinct CDR3 sequences, approximately 6% of them seen once. The CDR3 runs to 12 residues. With 1 base clipped from V and 4 bases from J, the junction kept 0 bases outside the gene matches. The germline V gene encodes CDR1 DFQATT and CDR2 SNEGSKA (reference sequence).

The rearrangement joins TRBV20-1 to TRBJ1-2; 7 positions agree with TRBD1. This TCR was sampled from a man aged 25 to 45 with alopecia areata. Some clones in this sample may be carry-over from other donors' samples. Sequences were derived from whole blood, sampled in connection with sensitization to the hapten diphenylcyclopropenone (DPC). CDR3 region: CSARAGGYGYTF. The CDR3 DNA sequence: TGCAGTGCTAGAGCAGGGGGCTATGGCTACACCTTC.